A single sample is the source of the 8 T cell receptor beta chains below, sequenced in a study of low-dose radiotherapy and immunotherapy resistance in tumors. Regarding time point: before trial treatment. cDNA synthesis used a TRAV/TRBV-specific primer set for both chains. The authors amplified TCRs for 20 to 25 PCR cycles with a constant-region primer and a V-primer adapter. Each CDR3 protein is one row after TCRdb ran MiXCR on the reads. Here the sample spans 45,000 to 75,000 distinct CDR3 sequences, less than 25% being singletons. The sample here was PBMCs, taken before treatment. The receptor source for this set is a male donor with prostate cancer.

The chain has TRBV9 and TRBJ1-3; D is unresolved. Germline lookup yields CDR1 SGDLS and CDR2 YYNGEE. There are 14 residues in the CDR3. V was cut by 3 bases and J by 0 bases, with 7 bases left in between. The CDR3 DNA is TGTGCCAGCAGCGGAGGAACCTCTGGAAACACCATATATTTT. Amino acid sequence: CASSGGTSGNTIYF. Full variable domain (outside the CDR3, taken from reference TRBV9 and TRBJ1-3): DSGVTQTPKHLITATGQRVTLRCSPRSGDLSVYWYQQSLDQGLQFLIQYYNGEERAKGNILERFSAQQFPDLHSELNLSSLELGDSALYFCASSGGTSGNTIYFGEGSWLTVV.

This clonotype has a count of ten or more. This chain joins TRBV5-6 and TRBJ2-2; TRBD1 is a possible D gene (5 bases). V was cut by 1 base and J by 4 bases, with 11 bases left in between. The CDR3 sequence is 15 residues long. Germline V gene sequence: CDR1 SGHDT, CDR2 YYEEEE. The chain's CDR3 is CASSLFRVSTGELFF. CDR3 sequence (DNA): TGTGCCAGCAGCTTGTTCAGGGTCAGCACCGGGGAGCTGTTTTTT.

This clonotype was seen ten or more times. This chain uses TRBV10-3 with TRBJ2-2; 10 bases are shared with TRBD2. CDR3 length: 16 amino acids. J lost 5 bases, V lost 3 bases, and 6 bases had no gene match. Germline CDR1 is ENHRY and CDR2 is SYGVKD. Written as DNA, the CDR3 is TGTGCCATCAGTGACGCTAGCGGGAGAAATACCGGGGAGCTGTTTTTT. It encodes CAISDASGRNTGELFF.

This clonotype has at least ten counts. The rearrangement joins TRBV5-3 to TRBJ1-2; D not certain. TRBV5-3 is filed as an ORF, its function uncertain. The CDR3 runs 11 residues. Trimming shortened V by 10 bases and J by 6 bases, and 13 bases separated the two germline ends. For the CDR3, the DNA is TGTGCCTCCCGGGGTGGTGATGGCTACACCTTC. It specifies CASRGGDGYTF.

Only a few counts were recorded for this clonotype. CDR3 nucleotide sequence: TGTGCCAGCAGTTACATGGGACAGGTTGACAATGAGCAGTTCTTC. This codes for CASSYMGQVDNEQFF. V gene TRBV6-2 or TRBV6-3 combines with J gene TRBJ2-1, with 8 bases matching TRBD1. Germline V gene data show CDR1 as MNHEY and CDR2 as SVGEGT. This CDR3 is built from 15 residues. The V gene end was trimmed by 2 bases and the J gene end by 5 bases; junction bases not matched to a gene: 5.

This clonotype was detected many times. The chain employs TRBV20-1 and TRBJ2-7; D call uncertain. V was cut by 1 base and J by 5 bases, with 9 bases left in between. Germline values: CDR1 DFQATT, CDR2 SNEGSKA (reference sequence). The CDR3 has 12 amino acids. CDR3 DNA sequence: TGCAGTGCTAGAGGGGCGTCCGACGAGCAGTACTTC. Protein product: CSARGASDEQYF.

Ten or more counts support this clonotype. The V call is TRBV12-3 or TRBV12-4, the J call TRBJ2-2; 7 bases are a match to TRBD2. The J segment lost 7 bases and the V segment lost 5 bases, leaving 7 bases of the junction unmatched. The CDR3 sequence is 14 residues long. CDR3 in amino acids: CASSPRGVGGELFF. The CDR3 coding sequence is TGTGCCAGCAGTCCCCGGGGGGTTGGCGGGGAGCTGTTTTTT.

In this sample, this clonotype turned up many times. The V call is TRBV7-8, the J call TRBJ1-1; maybe TRBD1 (6 bases). The germline V and J ends were trimmed by 5 bases and 0 bases, with 13 bases remaining between them. Germline CDR1 SGHVS, CDR2 FQNEAQ. The CDR3 is 15 residues long. CDR3 nucleotides: TGTGCCAGCAGCGAATCGGGACAATTGAACACTGAAGCTTTCTTT. It encodes CASSESGQLNTEAFF.